This TCR beta chain derives from a study of blood T cell repertoires in COVID-19. This clone has only one observation. Per the germline V gene, CDR1 is SGHTS and CDR2 is YDEGEE. V was pared by 4 bases and J by 6 bases, with 12 bases of the junction left unmatched. The length of the CDR3 is 16 residues. The protocol was immunoSEQ multiplex PCR, while the TCRdb copy is restricted to in-frame clones and leaves out a portion. The sample has over 150,000 clones; approximately 86% are singletons. The gene calls are TRBV5-8 and TRBJ1-5; 8 bases map to TRBD1. The source of this sequence is a woman of 80 years or more with active or convalescent COVID-19. The sequenced material came from peripheral blood. The CDR3 here is CASSPLQGTGGQPQHF. In DNA, the CDR3 is TGTGCCAGCAGCCCCCTCCAGGGGACAGGCGGTCAGCCCCAGCATTTT.